This TCR beta chain was sequenced during a study of T-cell memory formation after mild COVID-19. Broader study findings: CD4+ contracting clones were mainly CM and EM; CD8+ ones, EMRA. There were some responding clones in pre-infection memory, which suggested that cross-reactive memory had joined. In second-wave clones peaking day 37, SARS-CoV-2 specificity remained unconfirmed.

Germline loops: CDR1 SGHNT, CDR2 YYREEE (reference sequence). With 9 bases clipped from V and 4 bases from J, the junction kept 8 bases outside the gene matches. The CDR3 is 13 amino acids. This clonotype showed up just a few times. Its antigen is as yet unknown. Via MiXCR, TCRdb re-called the 5' RACE reads, giving one row per CDR3 protein. The repertoire holds around 200,000 distinct CDR3 sequences, 10% seen once, with 3% in the top ten. The source of this sequence is a young man who had mild COVID-19 (a few samples of this study predate the infection). Cell type and time point are not known. The source material was PBMCs or a T cell subset sorted from them (not recorded which). The J gene is TRBJ1-2, the V gene TRBV5-4, with 8 bases fitting TRBD1. The CDR3 protein is CATTGQAIYGYTF. The CDR3 DNA reads TGTGCCACCACGGGACAGGCTATCTATGGCTACACCTTC.